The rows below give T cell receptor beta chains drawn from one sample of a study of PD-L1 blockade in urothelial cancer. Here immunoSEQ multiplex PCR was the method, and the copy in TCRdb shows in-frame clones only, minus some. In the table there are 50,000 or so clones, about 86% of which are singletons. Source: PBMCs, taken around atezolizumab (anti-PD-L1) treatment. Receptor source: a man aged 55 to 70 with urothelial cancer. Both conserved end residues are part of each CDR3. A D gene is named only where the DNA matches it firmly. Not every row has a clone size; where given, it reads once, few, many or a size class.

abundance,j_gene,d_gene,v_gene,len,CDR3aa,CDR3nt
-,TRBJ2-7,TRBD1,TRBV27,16,CASSSPSGGRPYEQYF,TGTGCCAGCAGCTCCCCCTCAGGGGGAAGACCCTACGAGCAGTACTTC
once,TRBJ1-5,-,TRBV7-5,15,CARSGTDLSNQPQHF,TGTGCCAGAAGCGGGACAGATCTTAGCAATCAGCCCCAGCATTTT
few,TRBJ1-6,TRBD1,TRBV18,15,CASSTEQGFNSPLHF,TGTGCCAGCTCAACGGAACAGGGGTTTAATTCACCCCTCCACTTT
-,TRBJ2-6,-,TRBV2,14,CASSEARTSSVLTF,TGTGCCAGCAGTGAAGCAAGAACCTCTAGCGTCCTGACTTTC
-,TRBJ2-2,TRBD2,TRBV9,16,CASSVARTSGDGELFF,TGTGCCAGCAGCGTAGCTAGGACTAGCGGGGACGGGGAGCTGTTTTTT
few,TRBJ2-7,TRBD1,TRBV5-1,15,CASSPGTGISYEQYF,TGCGCCAGCAGCCCGGGGACAGGGATCTCCTACGAGCAGTACTTC
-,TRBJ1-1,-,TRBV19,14,CASSGEQGRTEAFF,TGTGCCAGTAGTGGGGAACAGGGACGCACTGAAGCTTTCTTT
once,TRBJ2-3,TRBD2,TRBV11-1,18,CASSLKGVRRGITDTQYF,TGTGCCAGCAGCTTAAAGGGAGTTAGGCGGGGGATCACAGATACGCAGTATTTT
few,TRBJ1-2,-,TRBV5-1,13,CASSLDSTYGYTF,TGCGCCAGCAGCTTGGACAGTACCTATGGCTACACCTTC
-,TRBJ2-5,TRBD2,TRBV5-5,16,CASSPGLAGDLETQYF,TGTGCCAGCAGCCCCGGACTAGCGGGGGACCTAGAGACCCAGTACTTC
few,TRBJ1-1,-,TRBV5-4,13,CASSQQRNTEAFF,TGTGCCAGCAGTCAACAGAGGAACACTGAAGCTTTCTTT
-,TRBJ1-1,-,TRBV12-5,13,CASGFESGTEAFF,TGTGCTAGTGGTTTTGAGTCCGGCACTGAAGCTTTCTTT
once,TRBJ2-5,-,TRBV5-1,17,CASSLKTGEAGRETQYF,TGCGCCAGCAGTCTTAAAACAGGGGAGGCGGGTCGGGAGACCCAGTACTTC
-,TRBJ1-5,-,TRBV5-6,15,CASSWGGQLNQPQHF,TGTGCCAGCAGCTGGGGGGGCCAGCTAAATCAGCCCCAGCATTTT
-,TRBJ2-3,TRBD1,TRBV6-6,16,CASSYRGTEDTDTQYF,TGTGCCAGCAGTTACAGGGGGACAGAGGACACAGATACGCAGTATTTT
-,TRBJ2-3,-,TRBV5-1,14,CASSLAAGKDTQYF,TGCGCCAGCAGCTTGGCCGCGGGGAAAGATACGCAGTATTTT
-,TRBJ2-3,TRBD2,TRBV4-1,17,CASSQDQGGGAADTQYF,TGCGCCAGCAGCCAAGACCAGGGCGGGGGGGCAGCTGATACGCAGTATTTT
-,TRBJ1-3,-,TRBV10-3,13,CASHGSQGNTIYF,TGTGCCAGCCATGGCTCTCAGGGAAACACCATATATTTT
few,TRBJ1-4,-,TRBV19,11,CASSGGEKLFF,TGTGCCAGTAGTGGAGGGGAAAAACTGTTTTTT
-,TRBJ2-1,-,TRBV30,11,CAWTGSREQFF,TGTGCCTGGACAGGGTCCCGCGAGCAGTTCTTC
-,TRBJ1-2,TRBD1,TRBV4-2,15,CASSQGQGSKSGYTF,TGTGCCAGCAGCCAAGGACAGGGCTCCAAATCCGGCTACACCTTC
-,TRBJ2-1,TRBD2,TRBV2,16,CASSESNLAAYNEQFF,TGTGCCAGCAGTGAATCGAATCTAGCGGCCTACAATGAGCAGTTCTTC
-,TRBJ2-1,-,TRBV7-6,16,CASSSTPGNSYNEQFF,TGTGCCAGCAGCTCCACCCCGGGGAACTCCTACAATGAGCAGTTCTTC
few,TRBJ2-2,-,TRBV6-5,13,CASSPPSTGELFF,TGTGCCAGCAGTCCACCTAGCACCGGGGAGCTGTTTTTT
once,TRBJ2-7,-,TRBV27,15,CASRPRPGPTYEQYF,TGTGCCAGCCGCCCCCGCCCAGGGCCGACCTACGAGCAGTACTTC
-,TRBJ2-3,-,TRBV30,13,CAWSADSADTQYF,TGTGCCTGGAGTGCAGATTCCGCAGATACGCAGTATTTT
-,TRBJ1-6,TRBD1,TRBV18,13,CASRTGDFSPLHF,TGTGCCAGCCGGACAGGGGATTTCTCACCCCTCCACTTT
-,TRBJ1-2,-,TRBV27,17,CASSYQAGLKPNYGYTF,TGTGCCAGCAGCTACCAAGCGGGACTGAAGCCTAACTATGGCTACACCTTC